The 3 T cell receptor beta chains listed next were all sequenced from one sample in a study of blood T cell repertoires in COVID-19. Clones were read by immunoSEQ multiplex PCR, and TCRdb kept only the in-frame ones, dropping some. The sample holds 30,000 or so clones, 70% to 90% seen once. Input material: peripheral blood. The origin of the receptors is an elderly man with active COVID-19.

V and J are TRBV28 and TRBJ1-2, with TRBD1 as a possible D gene (6 bases). With 3 bases removed from V and 4 bases from J, the gap between germline ends came to 18 bases. Germline V gene lookup returns CDR1 MDHEN and CDR2 SYDVKM. This CDR3 contains 16 residues. The CDR3 nucleotides are TGTGCCAGCAGTTTCCCTAAAACCGGGACACTCTATGGCTACACCTTC. It encodes CASSFPKTGTLYGYTF.

This chain links TRBV5-1 with TRBJ2-7; a weak D match, TRBD2 (5 bases). Germline CDR1 SGHRS, CDR2 YFSETQ. CDR3 length equals 14 residues. V dropped 1 base and J dropped 1 base, with 9 bases sitting between them. The CDR3 loop is CASSLSGGSYEQYF. For the CDR3, the DNA is TGCGCCAGCAGCTTGTCCGGAGGATCCTACGAGCAGTACTTC.

The chain carries TRBV20-1 and TRBJ2-1; D is unresolved. Germline V lookup: CDR1 DFQATT, CDR2 SNEGSKA (reference sequence). CDR3 length: 11 residues. Trimming pared 1 base from V and 7 bases from J, leaving 5 bases between. In DNA form, the CDR3 reads TGCAGTGCTAGAGCTTTTAATGAGCAGTTCTTC. Amino acid sequence: CSARAFNEQFF.